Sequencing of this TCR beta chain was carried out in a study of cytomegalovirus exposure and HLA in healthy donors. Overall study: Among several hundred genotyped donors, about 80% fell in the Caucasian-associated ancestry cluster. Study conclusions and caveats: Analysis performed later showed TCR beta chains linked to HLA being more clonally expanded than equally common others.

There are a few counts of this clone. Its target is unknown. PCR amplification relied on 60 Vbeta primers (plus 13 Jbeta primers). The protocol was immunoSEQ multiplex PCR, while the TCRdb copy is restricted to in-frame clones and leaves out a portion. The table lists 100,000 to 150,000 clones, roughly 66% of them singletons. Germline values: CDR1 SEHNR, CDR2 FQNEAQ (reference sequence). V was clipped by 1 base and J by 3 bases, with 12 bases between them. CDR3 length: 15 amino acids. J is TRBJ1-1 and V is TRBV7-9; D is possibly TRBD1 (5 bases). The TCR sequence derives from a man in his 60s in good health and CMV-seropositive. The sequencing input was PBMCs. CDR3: CASSLGTPRDTEAFF. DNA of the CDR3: TGTGCCAGCAGCTTAGGGACACCTAGGGACACTGAAGCTTTCTTT.